Described below is a single TCR beta chain sequence and its context. This CDR3 comprises 12 residues. Between the trimmed V and J ends, which lost 1 base and 14 bases, there was a span of 12 bases. This record belongs to a study of blood T cell repertoires in COVID-19. Turning to the study itself: Italy, Spain and the United States were the sources of the convalescent and acute COVID-19 samples. PBMCs, B-cell-depleted T cells, or T cells provided the cDNA or gDNA that made up the material.

The assay was immunoSEQ multiplex PCR, and TCRdb's table has in-frame clones only and misses some. The sample includes 150,000 to 200,000 clones, over 80% of them seen just once. Across about two dozen US areas, participants ranged in age from about 18 to 90 years. Assignments of participants to cohorts depended upon their own reported clinical history. Input material: PBMCs or T cells enriched from blood (not recorded which). This clonotype originated in a man between 65 and 85 years old who had been exposed to COVID-19. V usage is TRBV12-3 or TRBV12-4 and J usage is TRBJ2-1; no firm D call. The CDR3 nucleotides are TGTGCCAGCAGTTTAGGGCTATCCGCGGAGTTCTTC. It encodes CASSLGLSAEFF.